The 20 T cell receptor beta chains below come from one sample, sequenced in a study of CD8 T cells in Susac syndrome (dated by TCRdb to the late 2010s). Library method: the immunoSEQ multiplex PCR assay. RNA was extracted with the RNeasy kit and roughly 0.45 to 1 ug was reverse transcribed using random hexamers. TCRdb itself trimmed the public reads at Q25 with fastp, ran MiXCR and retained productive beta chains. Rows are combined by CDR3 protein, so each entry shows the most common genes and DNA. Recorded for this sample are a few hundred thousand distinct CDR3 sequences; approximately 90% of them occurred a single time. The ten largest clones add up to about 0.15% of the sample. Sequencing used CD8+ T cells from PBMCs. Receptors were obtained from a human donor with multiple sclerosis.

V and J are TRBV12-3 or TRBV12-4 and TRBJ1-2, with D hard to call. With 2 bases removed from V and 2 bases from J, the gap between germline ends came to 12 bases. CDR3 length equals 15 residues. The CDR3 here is CASSLPARRNYGYTF. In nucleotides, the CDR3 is TGTGCCAGCAGTTTACCGGCACGACGGAACTATGGCTACACCTTC.

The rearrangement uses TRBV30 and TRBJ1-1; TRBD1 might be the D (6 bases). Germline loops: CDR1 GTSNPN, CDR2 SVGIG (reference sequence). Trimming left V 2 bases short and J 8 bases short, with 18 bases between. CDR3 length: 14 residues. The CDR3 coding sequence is TGTGCCTGGAGTCCTACAGGGTTGGGGGGCGAAGCTTTCTTT. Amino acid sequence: CAWSPTGLGGEAFF. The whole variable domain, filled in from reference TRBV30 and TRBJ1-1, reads SQTIHQWPATLVQPVGSPLSLECTVEGTSNPNLYWYRQAAGRGLQLLFYSVGIGQISSEVPQNLSASRPQDRQFILSSKKLLLSDSGFYLCAWSPTGLGGEAFFGQGTRLTVV.

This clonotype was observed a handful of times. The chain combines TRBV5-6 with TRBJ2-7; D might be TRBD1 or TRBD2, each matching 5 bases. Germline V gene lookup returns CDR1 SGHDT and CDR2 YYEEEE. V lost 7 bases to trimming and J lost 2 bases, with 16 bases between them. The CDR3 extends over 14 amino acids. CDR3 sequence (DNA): TGTGCCAGCGGGACGGGACGGCGGACCTACGAGCAGTACTTC. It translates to CASGTGRRTYEQYF. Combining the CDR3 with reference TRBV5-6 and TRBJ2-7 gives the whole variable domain DAGVTQSPTHLIKTRGQQVTLRCSPKSGHDTVSWYQQALGQGPQFIFQYYEEEERQRGNFPDRFSGHQFPNYSSELNVNALLLGDSALYLCASGTGRRTYEQYFGPGTRLTVT.

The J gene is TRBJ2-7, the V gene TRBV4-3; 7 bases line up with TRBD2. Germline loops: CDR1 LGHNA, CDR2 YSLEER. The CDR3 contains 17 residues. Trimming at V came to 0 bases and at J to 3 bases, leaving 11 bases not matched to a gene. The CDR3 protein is CASSQEWSSGEIYEQYF. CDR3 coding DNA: TGCGCCAGCAGCCAAGAATGGTCTAGCGGAGAAATCTACGAGCAGTACTTC.

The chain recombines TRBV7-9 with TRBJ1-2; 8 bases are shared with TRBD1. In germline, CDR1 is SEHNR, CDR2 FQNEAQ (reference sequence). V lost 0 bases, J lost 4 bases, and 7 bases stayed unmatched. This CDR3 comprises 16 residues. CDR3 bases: TGTGCCAGCAGCTTAGCGCTCCAGGGGGCGAGCTATGGCTACACCTTC. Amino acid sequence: CASSLALQGASYGYTF.

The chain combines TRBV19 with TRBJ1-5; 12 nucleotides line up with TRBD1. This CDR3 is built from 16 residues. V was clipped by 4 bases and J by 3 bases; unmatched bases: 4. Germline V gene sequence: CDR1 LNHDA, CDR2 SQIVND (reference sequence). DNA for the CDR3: TGTGCCAGTAGTAGAGGGACAGGGGGCTTCAATCAGCCCCAGCATTTT. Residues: CASSRGTGGFNQPQHF.

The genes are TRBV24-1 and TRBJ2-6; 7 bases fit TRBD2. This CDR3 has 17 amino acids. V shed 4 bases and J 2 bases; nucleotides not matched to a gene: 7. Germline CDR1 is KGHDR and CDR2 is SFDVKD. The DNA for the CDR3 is TGTGCCACCAGTGAACAGGAGCGGGGTGCTGGGGCCAACGTCCTGACTTTC. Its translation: CATSEQERGAGANVLTF.

The CDR3 DNA reads TGCAGTGCTAGAGACGGGATGCCGGGAGTAGGTTTAAGTGAGCAGTTCTTC. It specifies CSARDGMPGVGLSEQFF. The chain carries TRBV20-1 and TRBJ2-1; tentative D call: TRBD2 (6 bases). The CDR3 length is 17 residues. Trimming pared 0 bases from V and 9 bases from J, leaving 24 bases between. Germline CDR1 DFQATT, CDR2 SNEGSKA (reference sequence).

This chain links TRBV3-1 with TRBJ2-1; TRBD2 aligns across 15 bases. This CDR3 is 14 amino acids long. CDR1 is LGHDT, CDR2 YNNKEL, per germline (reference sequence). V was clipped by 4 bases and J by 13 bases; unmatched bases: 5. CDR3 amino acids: CASSPGLAGGPQFF. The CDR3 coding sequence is TGTGCCAGCAGCCCGGGACTAGCGGGAGGCCCTCAGTTCTTC.

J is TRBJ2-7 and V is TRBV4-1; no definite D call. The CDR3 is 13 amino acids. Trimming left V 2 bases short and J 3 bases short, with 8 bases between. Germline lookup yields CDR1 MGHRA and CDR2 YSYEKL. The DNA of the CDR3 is TGCGCCAGCAGCCAATTCCTGAACTACGAGCAGTACTTC. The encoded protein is CASSQFLNYEQYF.

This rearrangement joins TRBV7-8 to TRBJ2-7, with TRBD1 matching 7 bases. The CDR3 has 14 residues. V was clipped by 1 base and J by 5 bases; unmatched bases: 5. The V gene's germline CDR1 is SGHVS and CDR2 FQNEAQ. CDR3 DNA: TGTGCCAGCAGCTTAGGAGGGGGCGCGGACGAGCAGTACTTC. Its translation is CASSLGGGADEQYF.

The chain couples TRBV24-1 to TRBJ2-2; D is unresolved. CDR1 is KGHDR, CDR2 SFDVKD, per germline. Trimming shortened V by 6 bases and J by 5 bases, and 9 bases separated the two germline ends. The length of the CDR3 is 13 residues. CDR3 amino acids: CATSPLATGELFF. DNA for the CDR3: TGTGCCACCAGTCCTCTGGCGACCGGGGAGCTGTTTTTT.

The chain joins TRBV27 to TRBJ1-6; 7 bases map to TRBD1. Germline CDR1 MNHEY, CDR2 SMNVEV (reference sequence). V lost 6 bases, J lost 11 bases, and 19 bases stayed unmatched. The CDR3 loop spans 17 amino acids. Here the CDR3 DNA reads TGTGCCAGCAGCCGTGGACAGGCTTTGGCCAGGTTCACACCCCTCCACTTT. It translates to CASSRGQALARFTPLHF.

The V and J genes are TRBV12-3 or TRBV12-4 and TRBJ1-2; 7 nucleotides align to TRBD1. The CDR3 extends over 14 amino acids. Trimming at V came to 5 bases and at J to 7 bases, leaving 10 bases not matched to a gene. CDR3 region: CASSPTTGTAGYTF. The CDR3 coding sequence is TGTGCCAGCAGTCCTACCACCGGGACAGCTGGCTACACCTTC.

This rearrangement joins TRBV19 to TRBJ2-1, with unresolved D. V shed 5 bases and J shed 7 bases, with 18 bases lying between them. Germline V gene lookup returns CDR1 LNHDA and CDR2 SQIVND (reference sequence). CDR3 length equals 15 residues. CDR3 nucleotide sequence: TGTGCCAGTAGTTTGGAGCACAACCCTGGGAATGAGCAGTTCTTC. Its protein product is CASSLEHNPGNEQFF. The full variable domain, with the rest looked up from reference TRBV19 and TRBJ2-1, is DGGITQSPKYLFRKEGQNVTLSCEQNLNHDAMYWYRQDPGQGLRLIYYSQIVNDFQKGDIAEGYSVSREKKESFPLTVTSAQKNPTAFYLCASSLEHNPGNEQFFGPGTRLTVL.

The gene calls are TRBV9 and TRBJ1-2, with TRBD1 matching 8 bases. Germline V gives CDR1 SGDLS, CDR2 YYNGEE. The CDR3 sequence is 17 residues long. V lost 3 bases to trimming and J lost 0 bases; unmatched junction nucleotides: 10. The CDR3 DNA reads TGTGCCAGCAGCGCGTTGATGACAGGGGACTCTAACTATGGCTACACCTTC. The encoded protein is CASSALMTGDSNYGYTF.

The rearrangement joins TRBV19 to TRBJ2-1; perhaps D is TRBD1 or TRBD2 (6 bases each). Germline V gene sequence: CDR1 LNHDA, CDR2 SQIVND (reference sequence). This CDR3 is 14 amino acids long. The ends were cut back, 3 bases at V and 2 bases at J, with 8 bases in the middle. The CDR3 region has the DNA TGTGCCAGTAGTATGGGGGGCGCCTACAATGAGCAGTTCTTC. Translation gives CASSMGGAYNEQFF.

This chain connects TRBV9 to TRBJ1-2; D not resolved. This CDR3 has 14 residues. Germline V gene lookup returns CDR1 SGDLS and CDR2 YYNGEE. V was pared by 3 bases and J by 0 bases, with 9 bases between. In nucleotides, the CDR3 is TGTGCCAGCAGCGCAACCGGGGCTAACTATGGCTACACCTTC. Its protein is CASSATGANYGYTF. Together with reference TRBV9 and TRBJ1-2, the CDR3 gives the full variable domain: DSGVTQTPKHLITATGQRVTLRCSPRSGDLSVYWYQQSLDQGLQFLIQYYNGEERAKGNILERFSAQQFPDLHSELNLSSLELGDSALYFCASSATGANYGYTFGSGTRLTVV.

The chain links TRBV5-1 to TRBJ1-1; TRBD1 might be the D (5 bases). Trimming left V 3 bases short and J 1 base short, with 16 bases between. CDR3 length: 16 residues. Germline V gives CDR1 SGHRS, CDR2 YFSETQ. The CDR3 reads CASSSDPRVGNTEAFF. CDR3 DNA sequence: TGCGCCAGCAGCTCGGACCCCAGGGTAGGGAACACTGAAGCTTTCTTT.

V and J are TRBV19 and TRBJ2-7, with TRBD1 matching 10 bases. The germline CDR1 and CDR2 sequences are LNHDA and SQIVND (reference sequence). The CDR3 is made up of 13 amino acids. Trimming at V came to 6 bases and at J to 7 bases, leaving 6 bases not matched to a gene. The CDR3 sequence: CASRTGTGDEQYF. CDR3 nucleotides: TGTGCCAGTAGAACCGGGACAGGGGATGAGCAGTACTTC.